This T cell receptor beta chain was documented in a study of glioma-infiltrating T cells after dendritic cell vaccination. Across the whole study: Dendritic cells derived from monocytes and pulsed with autologous tumor lysate formed the vaccine.

This clone was detected only once. Input was 2 to 2.5 ug genomic DNA, or all available if less. The repertoire was sequenced with immunoSEQ multiplex PCR; TCRdb's copy has only in-frame clones and lacks some. The repertoire holds about 58,000 clones, with about 80% as singletons. The time point denotes: after dendritic cell vaccination, including at tumor progression/relapse. Patients had residual fresh-frozen tumor tissue and more than two years of survival data. Before vaccination, two weeks after the third vaccination, and at progression, PBMC were collected. Sequenced material: blood, taken after dendritic cell vaccination. This TCR derives from a human donor with glioblastoma.

The CDR3 DNA is TGTGCCAGCAGCCGCGGACTAGCGGGGGGTCCTACAGTGCAGTACTTC. Its translation: CASSRGLAGGPTVQYF. This rearrangement joins TRBV4-2 to TRBJ2-7, with TRBD2 matching 14 bases. CDR3 length: 16 amino acids. The germline CDR1 and CDR2 sequences are LGHNA and YNFKEQ. Trimming took 4 bases from V and 9 from J; bases not matched to a gene: 11.